These T cell receptor beta chains were read from a single sample in a study of CD8 T cells in ankylosing spondylitis. TCRdb analysed the 5' RACE reads with MiXCR anew, one entry per CDR3 protein. The sample gives more than 200,000 distinct CDR3 sequences, approximately 24% of which show up once; over 0.55% is in the top ten. Sequenced input: blood, either unsorted or a sorted T cell fraction (not recorded which). All receptors come from a male donor with ankylosing spondylitis or in good health (not recorded which). Both conserved end residues are part of each CDR3. A D gene is named only where the DNA matches it firmly. The size field is filled for only some rows; it gives once, few, many or a size class.

-	TRBV6-1	18	TRBJ2-2	-	TGTGCCAGCAGCCGATTGACAGGATCATACTCGAACACCGGGGAGCTGTTTTTT	CASSRLTGSYSNTGELFF
-	TRBV20-1	15	TRBJ2-5	-	TGCAGTGCTAGAGATCTGATGGCTGACCAAGAGACCCAGTACTTC	CSARDLMADQETQYF
-	TRBV20-1	12	TRBJ1-2	TRBD1	TGCAGTGCTCCTGGGACAGCTTATGGCTACACCTTC	CSAPGTAYGYTF
-	TRBV18	13	TRBJ2-5	-	TGTGCCAGCTCACCAGGCTACCAAGAGACCCAGTACTTC	CASSPGYQETQYF
many	TRBV29-1	14	TRBJ2-3	TRBD2	TGCAGCGTCAAAAGCGGGGGAGGCACAGATACGCAGTATTTT	CSVKSGGGTDTQYF
few	TRBV6-1	16	TRBJ1-2	TRBD1	TGTGCCAGCAGACCCCCGGGACAGCAACCTAACTATGGCTACACCTTC	CASRPPGQQPNYGYTF
many	TRBV29-1	15	TRBJ2-1	TRBD1	TGCAGCGTACCACAGGGGACCCAACGCTACAATGAGCAGTTCTTC	CSVPQGTQRYNEQFF
many	TRBV2	15	TRBJ2-3	TRBD2	TGTGCCAGCCACCAAAAGCGGGGTAGCACAGATACGCAGTATTTT	CASHQKRGSTDTQYF
-	TRBV12-3/TRBV12-4	15	TRBJ2-7	TRBD1	TGTGCCAGCAGTCCGACAGGGGGAGGCTCCTACGAGCAGTACTTC	CASSPTGGGSYEQYF
few	TRBV12-3/TRBV12-4	13	TRBJ2-7	-	TGTGCCAGCAGTTGGGGGTCGGGTTACGAGCAGTACTTC	CASSWGSGYEQYF
-	TRBV15	13	TRBJ2-7	-	TGTGCCACCAGCAAGGACATCTCCTACGAGCAGTACTTC	CATSKDISYEQYF
many	TRBV20-1	13	TRBJ1-2	-	TGCAGTGCTAGACCCCCCACGGAATATGGCTACACCTTC	CSARPPTEYGYTF
few	TRBV20-1	16	TRBJ2-7	TRBD2	TGCAGTGCTAGTTCGGGGCTAGCGGCTTTCTCCTACGAGCAGTACTTC	CSASSGLAAFSYEQYF
-	TRBV20-1	15	TRBJ2-5	-	TGCAGTGCTGGGAGGGGGAAAACTATTACAGAGACCCAGTACTTC	CSAGRGKTITETQYF
many	TRBV12-3/TRBV12-4	15	TRBJ2-5	TRBD2	TGTGCCAGCAGTCGTCAGGGAGGGTTCCAAGAGACCCAGTACTTC	CASSRQGGFQETQYF
-	TRBV29-1	13	TRBJ2-5	-	TGCAGCGTTGAGGGTGGGGGCTGGGAGACCCAGTACTTC	CSVEGGGWETQYF
few	TRBV29-1	11	TRBJ2-1	-	TGCAGCGTCTCTCCAGGGGATGAGCAGTTCTTC	CSVSPGDEQFF
few	TRBV20-1	14	TRBJ2-7	TRBD1	TGCAGTGCTGGAGTACAGGGGGCGTCGGACGAGCAGTACTTC	CSAGVQGASDEQYF
once	TRBV25-1	15	TRBJ1-2	-	TGTGCCAGCAGTGAATCCGGTCGGGGCGCCAAGGGCTACACCTTC	CASSESGRGAKGYTF
few	TRBV11-2	14	TRBJ2-5	-	TGTGCCAGCAGGTCCCGGGACCCCTGGGAGACCCAGTACTTC	CASRSRDPWETQYF
-	TRBV10-3	14	TRBJ1-1	-	TGTGCCATCAGCGGGGGCGCTGGGAACACTGAAGCTTTCTTT	CAISGGAGNTEAFF
-	TRBV7-8	14	TRBJ2-5	TRBD1	TGTGCCAGCAGCCCCGAGACAGGGCAAGAGACCCAGTACTTC	CASSPETGQETQYF
few	TRBV20-1	15	TRBJ2-4	TRBD1	TGCAGTGCTAGAGACGACAGGGGGAAGACGGACATTCAGTACTTC	CSARDDRGKTDIQYF
-	TRBV29-1	14	TRBJ1-1	-	TGCAGCGTTGATGGGGGCACCCGGGACACTGAAGCTTTCTTT	CSVDGGTRDTEAFF
few	TRBV24-1	16	TRBJ2-1	-	TGTGCCACCAGTGATTTTCGGGGGCCTATGGGCGCTGAGCAGTTCTTC	CATSDFRGPMGAEQFF
-	TRBV6-1	15	TRBJ2-7	-	TGTGCCAGCAGCCATAAGGGAGTCGTCTCCTACGAGCAGTACTTC	CASSHKGVVSYEQYF
many	TRBV4-1	15	TRBJ2-1	-	TGCGCCAGCAGCCAACGAGGTCAAGGGGTGGATGAGCAGTTCTTC	CASSQRGQGVDEQFF
-	TRBV7-2	16	TRBJ2-3	TRBD2	TGTGCCAGCAGCTCCCGGACTAGCGGGGTTGCAGATACGCAGTATTTT	CASSSRTSGVADTQYF
few	TRBV20-1	13	TRBJ2-1	TRBD2	TGCAGTACTAGTTGGGGGGGGGACGATGAGCAGTTCTTC	CSTSWGGDDEQFF
many	TRBV7-2	13	TRBJ1-4	-	TGTGCCAGCAGCCCCACGACCCGGGAAAAACTGTTTTTT	CASSPTTREKLFF
few	TRBV20-1	13	TRBJ2-7	TRBD1	TGCAGTGCTAGCCGACAGGGTACCCACGAGCAGTACTTC	CSASRQGTHEQYF
many	TRBV5-1	13	TRBJ2-1	-	TGCGCCAGCAGCTTGGACAGGCAGATTGAGCAGTTCTTC	CASSLDRQIEQFF
many	TRBV7-9	14	TRBJ2-1	TRBD1	TGTGCCAGCAGCACCCGGACAGGGGACAATGAGCAGTTCTTC	CASSTRTGDNEQFF
many	TRBV12-3/TRBV12-4	14	TRBJ1-5	-	TGTGCCAGCAGTTTGCATGATAGCAATCAGCCCCAGCATTTT	CASSLHDSNQPQHF
few	TRBV12-3/TRBV12-4	12	TRBJ2-3	-	TGTGCCAGCAGTTTTTTGGGGGATACGCAGTATTTT	CASSFLGDTQYF
-	TRBV12-3/TRBV12-4	12	TRBJ2-5	-	TGTGCCAGCAGTTTGCTGCTTGCTACCCAGTACTTC	CASSLLLATQYF